These T cell receptor beta chains were read from a single sample in a study of lymphopenia after photon versus proton radiotherapy. Repertoires were generated with immunoSEQ multiplex PCR, while TCRdb's copy carries only in-frame clones and drops some. The profile covers more than 20,000 clones, with more than 80% appearing a single time and around 4.9% taken by the ten largest. The sample here was peripheral blood, taken from a patient treated with photon-based radiotherapy. The receptors were sampled from a man aged 25-40 years with gastric cancer. Each CDR3 is given without its conserved first and last residue. A D gene is named only where the DNA matches it firmly.

v_gene,j_gene,d_gene,CDR3aa
TRBV7-8,TRBJ2-2,TRBD1,ASSLSGRNWDSLNTGELF
TRBV6-5,TRBJ2-5,TRBD2,ASTKRREGLETQY
TRBV7-6,TRBJ2-1,NA,ASSLYRGLSNEQF
TRBV6-6,TRBJ1-5,NA,ASMRGVRNNQPQH
TRBV10-3,TRBJ2-5,NA,AAQGEVGETQY
TRBV5-8,TRBJ1-5,NA,ASSLGHQQPQH
TRBV7-9,TRBJ2-7,TRBD1,ASSLRGTTYEQY
TRBV11-2,TRBJ2-3,TRBD2,ASRLADTQY
TRBV7-2,TRBJ2-4,TRBD1,ASSLIPGQGKENIQY
TRBV5-1,TRBJ2-3,NA,ASSLAGGADTQY
TRBV25-1,TRBJ1-1,TRBD1,ASSAPGTGNTEAF
TRBV29-1,TRBJ2-7,TRBD1,SVDRQGQHEQY